This T cell receptor beta chain was identified during a study of T cell responses to AZD1222 COVID-19 vaccine. Notes on the study in general: Repertoires were obtained solely post-peak T cell response. With dominance at 160-218 and 743-854, vaccine-associated CD4 TCRs spanned spike.

To note about this clone: The antigen is not known.

The CDR3 loop spans 13 amino acids. Trimming pared 6 bases from V and 3 bases from J, leaving 11 bases between. Germline lookup yields CDR1 LNHDA and CDR2 SQIVND (reference sequence). The protocol was immunoSEQ multiplex PCR, while the TCRdb copy is restricted to in-frame clones and leaves out a portion. The sample has 150,000 to 200,000 clones, 90% to 95% seen once. This receptor was obtained from an adult in good health. Specimen: peripheral blood, collected on day 0 of AZD1222 vaccination. The rearrangement uses TRBV19 and TRBJ1-1; unclear D gene. The CDR3 loop is CASSTAVDTEAFF. The CDR3 DNA sequence: TGTGCCAGTAGCACGGCCGTGGACACTGAAGCTTTCTTT.